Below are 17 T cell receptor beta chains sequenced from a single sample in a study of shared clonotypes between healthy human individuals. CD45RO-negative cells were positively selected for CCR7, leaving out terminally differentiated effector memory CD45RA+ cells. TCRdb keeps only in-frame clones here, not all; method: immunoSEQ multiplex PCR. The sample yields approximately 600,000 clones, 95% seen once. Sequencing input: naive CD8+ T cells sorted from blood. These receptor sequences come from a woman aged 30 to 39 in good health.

The CDR3 loop is CASSLATPFGELFF. The CDR3 DNA is TGTGCCAGCAGCTTAGCGACGCCATTTGGGGAGCTGTTTTTT. V gene TRBV7-6 combines with J gene TRBJ2-2, with D uncertain. The CDR3 is 14 residues long. Germline V gene sequence: CDR1 SGHVS, CDR2 FNYEAQ. V was pared by 0 bases and J by 8 bases, with 10 bases between.

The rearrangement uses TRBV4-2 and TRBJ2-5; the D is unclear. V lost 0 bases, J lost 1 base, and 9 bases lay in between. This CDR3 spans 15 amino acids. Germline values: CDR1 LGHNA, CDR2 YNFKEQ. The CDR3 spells CASSQERSGQETQYF. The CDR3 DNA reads TGTGCCAGCAGCCAAGAGAGGAGTGGCCAAGAGACCCAGTACTTC.

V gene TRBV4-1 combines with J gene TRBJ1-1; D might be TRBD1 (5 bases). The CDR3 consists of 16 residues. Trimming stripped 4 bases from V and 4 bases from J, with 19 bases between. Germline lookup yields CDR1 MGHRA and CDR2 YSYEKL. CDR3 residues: CASSPGTPPVITEAFF. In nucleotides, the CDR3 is TGCGCCAGCAGCCCAGGGACTCCCCCCGTGATCACTGAAGCTTTCTTT.

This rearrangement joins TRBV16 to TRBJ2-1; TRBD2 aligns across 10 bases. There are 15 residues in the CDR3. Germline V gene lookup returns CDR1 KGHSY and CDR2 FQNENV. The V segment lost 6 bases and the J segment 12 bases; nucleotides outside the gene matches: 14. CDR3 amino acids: CASSPYSLAGEGQFF. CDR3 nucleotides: TGTGCCAGCAGTCCTTATAGCCTAGCGGGAGAAGGGCAGTTCTTC. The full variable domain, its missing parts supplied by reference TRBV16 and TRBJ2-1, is GEEVAQTPKHLVRGEGQKAKLYCAPIKGHSYVFWYQQVLKNEFKFLISFQNENVFDETGMPKERFSAKCLPNSPCSLEIQATKLEDSAVYFCASSPYSLAGEGQFFGPGTRLTVL.

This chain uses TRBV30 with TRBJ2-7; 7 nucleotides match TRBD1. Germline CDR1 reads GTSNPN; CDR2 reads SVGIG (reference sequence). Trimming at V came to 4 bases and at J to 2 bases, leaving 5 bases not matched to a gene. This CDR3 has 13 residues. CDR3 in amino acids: CAWTYGTAYEQYF. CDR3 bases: TGTGCCTGGACCTACGGGACAGCCTACGAGCAGTACTTC. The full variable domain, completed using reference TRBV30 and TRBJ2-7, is SQTIHQWPATLVQPVGSPLSLECTVEGTSNPNLYWYRQAAGRGLQLLFYSVGIGQISSEVPQNLSASRPQDRQFILSSKKLLLSDSGFYLCAWTYGTAYEQYFGPGTRLTVT.

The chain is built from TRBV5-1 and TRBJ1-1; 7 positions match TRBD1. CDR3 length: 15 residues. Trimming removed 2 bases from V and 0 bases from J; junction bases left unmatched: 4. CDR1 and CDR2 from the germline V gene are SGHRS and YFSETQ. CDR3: CASSFTGTVNTEAFF. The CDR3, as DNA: TGCGCCAGCAGCTTTACCGGGACAGTGAACACTGAAGCTTTCTTT.

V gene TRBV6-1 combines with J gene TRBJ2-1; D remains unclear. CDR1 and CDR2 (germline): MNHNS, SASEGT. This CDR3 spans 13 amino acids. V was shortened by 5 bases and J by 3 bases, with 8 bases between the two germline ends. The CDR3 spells CASSRPLYNEQFF. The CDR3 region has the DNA TGTGCCAGCAGTAGGCCCCTCTACAATGAGCAGTTCTTC.

CDR3 coding DNA: TGTGCCAGCAGCCCCGAAGGTGGGGGGACTGAAGCTTTCTTT. Amino acid sequence: CASSPEGGGTEAFF. This chain links TRBV9 with TRBJ1-1; D may be TRBD1 (5 bases). Germline CDR1 is SGDLS and CDR2 is YYNGEE. Between the trimmed V and J ends, which lost 4 bases and 5 bases, there was a span of 15 bases. The CDR3 loop spans 14 amino acids.

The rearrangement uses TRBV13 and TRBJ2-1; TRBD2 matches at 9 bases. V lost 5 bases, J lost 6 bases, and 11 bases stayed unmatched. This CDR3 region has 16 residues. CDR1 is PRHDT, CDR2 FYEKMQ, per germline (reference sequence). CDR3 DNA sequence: TGTGCCAGCAGCCCAACCGGGACTAGCTCTTTCAATGAGCAGTTCTTC. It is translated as CASSPTGTSSFNEQFF.

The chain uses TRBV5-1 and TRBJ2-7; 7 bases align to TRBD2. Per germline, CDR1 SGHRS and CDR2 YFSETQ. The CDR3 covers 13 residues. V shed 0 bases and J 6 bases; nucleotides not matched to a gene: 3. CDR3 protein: CASSLAGGPEQYF. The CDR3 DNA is TGCGCCAGCAGCTTGGCGGGAGGTCCCGAGCAGTACTTC.

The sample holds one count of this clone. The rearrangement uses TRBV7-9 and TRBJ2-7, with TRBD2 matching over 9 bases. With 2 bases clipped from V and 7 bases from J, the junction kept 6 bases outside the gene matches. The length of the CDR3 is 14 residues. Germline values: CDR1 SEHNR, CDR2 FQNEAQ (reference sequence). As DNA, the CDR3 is TGTGCCAGCAGCTTAATAGCGGGAGTGGGGGAGCAGTACTTC. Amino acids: CASSLIAGVGEQYF.

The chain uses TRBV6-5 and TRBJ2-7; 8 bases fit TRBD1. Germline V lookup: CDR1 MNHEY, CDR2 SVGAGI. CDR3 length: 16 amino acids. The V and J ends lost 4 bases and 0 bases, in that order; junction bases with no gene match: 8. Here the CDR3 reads CASSFPRTGHSYEQYF. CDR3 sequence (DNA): TGTGCCAGCAGTTTCCCCCGGACAGGGCACTCCTACGAGCAGTACTTC.

The CDR3 DNA follows: TGTGCCAGCAGCCAAGAATGGGGTAACACCGGGGAGCTGTTTTTT. As protein: CASSQEWGNTGELFF. The gene calls are TRBV14 and TRBJ2-2; D gene uncertain. CDR1 and CDR2 (germline): SGHDN, FVKESK. The CDR3 is 15 amino acids. Trimming cost V 0 bases and J 2 bases, with 7 bases left between them.

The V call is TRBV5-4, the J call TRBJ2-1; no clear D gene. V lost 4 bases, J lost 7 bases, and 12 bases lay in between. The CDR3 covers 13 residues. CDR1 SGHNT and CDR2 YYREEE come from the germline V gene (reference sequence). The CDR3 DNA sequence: TGTGCCAGCAGCGAGGAATGGTATAATGAGCAGTTCTTC. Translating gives CASSEEWYNEQFF.

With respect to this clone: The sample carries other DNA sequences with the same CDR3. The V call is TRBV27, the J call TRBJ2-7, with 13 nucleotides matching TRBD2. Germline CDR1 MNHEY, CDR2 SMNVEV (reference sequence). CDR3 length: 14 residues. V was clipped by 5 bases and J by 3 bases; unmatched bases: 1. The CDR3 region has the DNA TGTGCCAGCAGTGGGACTAGCGGGAACTACGAGCAGTACTTC. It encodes CASSGTSGNYEQYF.

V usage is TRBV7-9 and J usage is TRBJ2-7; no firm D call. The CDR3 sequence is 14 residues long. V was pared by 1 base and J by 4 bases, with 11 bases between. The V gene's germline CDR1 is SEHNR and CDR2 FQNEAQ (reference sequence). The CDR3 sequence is CASSLVDARYEQYF. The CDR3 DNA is TGTGCCAGCAGCTTAGTGGACGCACGTTACGAGCAGTACTTC.

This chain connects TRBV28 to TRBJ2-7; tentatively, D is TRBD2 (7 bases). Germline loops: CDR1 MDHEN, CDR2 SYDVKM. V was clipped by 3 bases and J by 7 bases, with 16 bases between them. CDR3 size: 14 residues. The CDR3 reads CASSLVGGAGEQYF. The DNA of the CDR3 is TGTGCCAGCAGTTTGGTAGGGGGGGCGGGTGAGCAGTACTTC. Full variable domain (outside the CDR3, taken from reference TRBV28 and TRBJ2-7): DVKVTQSSRYLVKRTGEKVFLECVQDMDHENMFWYRQDPGLGLRLIYFSYDVKMKEKGDIPEGYSVSREKKERFSLILESASTNQTSMYLCASSLVGGAGEQYFGPGTRLTVT.